This TCR beta chain was identified during a study of cytomegalovirus exposure and HLA in healthy donors (dated by TCRdb to 2015 to 2018). For the study in its entirety: According to a later analysis, one platform produced both the approximately 110 validation repertoires and the 550 to 800 repertoires of the first cohort. The study aimed to test whether cataloging public T cell receptors could reveal signatures of past pathogen exposure. The study combined high-throughput TCR immunosequencing, statistical association of individual TCRs with disease status, and machine learning to predict cytomegalovirus infection status. A separate validation cohort of about 110 different subjects was used in addition to the roughly 620-subject first cohort. Overall study results and their limits: According to the authors, the approach could potentially be generalized to other disease states and immunological phenotypes. In both the original and validation cohorts, the classifier was reported to diagnose cytomegalovirus status with high specificity and sensitivity. A later analysis lacked HLA typing for the validation cohort, so it scored co-occurrence in that cohort across all 110 or so repertoires. Across donors, most TCR sequences were observed very rarely, whereas some public TCRs were present in many individuals. The study listed 164 TCR beta chains as associated with cytomegalovirus. A few of the identified cytomegalovirus-associated TCR beta chains were confirmed in vitro to be specific for cytomegalovirus antigens. Of the cluster scores, 85% to 95% were above 0 in a later analysis, which found that TCRs clustered in the first cohort also tended to co-occur in the approximately 130 validation repertoires.

The receptor library was made with the immunoSEQ multiplex PCR assay. In the authors' own workflow: A statistical classification framework was built to diagnose cytomegalovirus status from the catalog of TCR beta chain sequences. The clones in this table, taken by TCRdb from immuneACCESS, are in-frame only. Not every clone is retained; where verified, under half of the shortfall comes from an unresolved V gene, and the cause of the rest is unknown. V, J and clone size are taken as reported in that table, and D and trimming were inferred from the DNA itself. Counted in this sample were 110,000 or so clones; around 95% of them appeared once. The ten largest account for around 0.65% of the sample. Note on this clone: Its cognate antigen has yet to be identified. Base qualities are missing; no much larger clone stands one base away.

The donors belonged to the validation cohort of around 110 subjects, which was separate from the approximately 700-subject first cohort. Sequenced sample: PBMCs. This clonotype was sampled from a woman between 18 and 29 years old in good health and CMV-seronegative.

The CDR3 reads as follows: CASSLTLAGNKGPYNEQFF. The sequence in DNA is TGTGCCAGCAGCTTGACCCTAGCGGGTAACAAAGGCCCCTACAATGAGCAGTTCTTC. The chain is encoded by TRBV5-6 joined to TRBJ2-1, with 8 bases aligning to TRBD2. CDR1 and CDR2 are read off the germline V gene as SGHDT and YYEEEE. Clipping removes 1 base from V and 2 bases from J, with 14 as the unmatched junction base count. The CDR3 sequence holds 19 residues, the cysteine and phenylalanine included. The only DNA kept is the CDR3, 57 bases in frame from the first base.